This TCR beta chain was observed in a study of radiation and T cells in renal cell carcinoma. This table comes from immunoSEQ multiplex PCR, and its TCRdb copy is limited to in-frame clones, with some not included. The sample consists of tens of thousands of clones, 58% of them appearing once. Trimming took 7 bases from V and 7 from J; bases not matched to a gene: 15. The CDR3 contains 17 residues. Germline values: CDR1 SQVTM, CDR2 ANQGSEA. Treatment meaning: treatment-naive control, cytoreductive nephrectomy. Control samples are tumors resected by cytoreductive nephrectomy without prior radiation. This sample comprised tumor tissue, obtained from a patient whose treatment was nephrectomy without radiotherapy. This TCR derives from a man aged 35 to 55 with renal cell carcinoma. V is TRBV29-1 and J is TRBJ2-1, with 14 bases fitting TRBD2. Here the CDR3 reads CSGLGLAGGRGRNEQFF. For the CDR3, the DNA is TGCAGCGGACTAGGACTAGCGGGAGGACGGGGGAGGAATGAGCAGTTCTTC.